This TCR beta chain was recovered during a study of T cells in Graves' hyperthyroidism and ophthalmopathy. This clonotype occurred a few times. Its antigen is not known. CDR1 and CDR2 (germline): LGHDT, YNNKEL (reference sequence). The CDR3 contains 17 residues. Trimming at V came to 0 bases and at J to 7 bases, leaving 12 bases not matched to a gene. TCR beta CDR3 regions were amplified from RNA transcripts. The HTBI primer set served for first-round RT-PCR of the TCR CDR3. MiXCR was run by TCRdb on the multiplex PCR reads, yielding one entry per CDR3 protein. Of approximately 570,000 distinct CDR3 sequences in the sample, just under 20% were seen once. Ophthalmopathy patients showed a Clinical Activity Score of at least 3, NOSPECS grade of at least 4 and duration under 3 months. Study results and caveats: By a 13 V-J model, ophthalmopathy was set apart from stable hyperthyroidism.

Material for sequencing was blood. The chain has TRBV3-1 and TRBJ2-7; 10 bases match TRBD2. The clonotype comes from a man aged 40-49 years with Graves' ophthalmopathy. The CDR3 spells CASSQDPLLAGHCEQYF. CDR3 coding DNA: TGTGCCAGCAGCCAAGATCCCTTACTAGCGGGACATTGTGAGCAGTACTTC.